These 8 T cell receptor beta chains originate from one sample sequenced in a study of blood T cell repertoires in COVID-19. TCRdb keeps only in-frame clones here, not all; method: immunoSEQ multiplex PCR. This table has about 190,000 clones, approximately 73% appearing once. Sequenced: PBMCs or T cells enriched from blood (not recorded which). The source is a woman in her forties or fifties with acute COVID-19.

The rearrangement uses TRBV28 and TRBJ1-5, with a possible D match to TRBD1 (5 bases). This CDR3 is built from 17 residues. The germline V and J ends were trimmed by 6 bases and 0 bases, with 18 bases remaining between them. CDR1 and CDR2 (germline): MDHEN, SYDVKM. The CDR3 nucleotides read TGTGCCAGCAGAACGGGGGGGGGATTCCATAGCAATCAGCCCCAGCATTTT. Protein: CASRTGGGFHSNQPQHF.

This chain uses TRBV6-5 with TRBJ1-2, with 7 bases lining up with TRBD1. Germline values: CDR1 MNHEY, CDR2 SVGAGI. This CDR3 has 13 amino acids. Unmatched junction bases numbered 10, after V lost 7 bases and J lost 8 bases. The chain's CDR3 is CASTGRDREGYTF. For the CDR3, the DNA is TGTGCCAGCACCGGCCGAGACAGGGAAGGCTACACCTTC.

The rearrangement links TRBV29-1 to TRBJ1-5; 10 bases fit TRBD1. The V gene's germline CDR1 is SQVTM and CDR2 ANQGSEA. This CDR3 has 13 amino acids. V was pared by 8 bases and J by 5 bases, with 6 bases of the junction left unmatched. The CDR3 here is CSIRQGADQPQHF. The CDR3 region has the DNA TGCAGCATACGACAGGGGGCCGATCAGCCCCAGCATTTT.

This clone was recorded once. The V and J genes are TRBV5-4 and TRBJ1-6; D gene ambiguous. V was trimmed by 2 bases and J by 11 bases, leaving 8 bases between them. Germline V gene data show CDR1 as SGHNT and CDR2 as YYREEE (reference sequence). The CDR3 spans 12 residues. CDR3 protein: CASSLPSAPLHF. The CDR3 coding sequence is TGTGCCAGCAGCTTACCCAGCGCACCCCTCCACTTT.

The J gene is TRBJ2-1, the V gene TRBV9, with TRBD2 as a possible D gene (6 bases). The V end lost 0 bases, the J end lost 0 bases, and 10 bases lay between the germline ends. The germline gives CDR1 SGDLS, CDR2 YYNGEE. There are 16 residues in the CDR3. In DNA form, the CDR3 reads TGTGCCAGCAGCGTAGTTGGCGGGGCCTCCTACAATGAGCAGTTCTTC. This encodes CASSVVGGASYNEQFF.

The chain links TRBV30 to TRBJ1-2; a possible D gene is TRBD1 (6 bases). Germline assignment: CDR1 GTSNPN and CDR2 SVGIG (reference sequence). The CDR3 spans 12 residues. The V and J ends lost 1 base and 8 bases respectively, with 11 bases between them. The CDR3 region has the DNA TGTGCCTGGAGTGACAGGGTGGGGGGCTACACCTTC. It specifies CAWSDRVGGYTF.

This chain connects TRBV28 to TRBJ2-7, with 12 bases aligning to TRBD1. Trimming at V came to 7 bases and at J to 6 bases, leaving 10 bases not matched to a gene. The CDR3 extends over 15 amino acids. The germline gives CDR1 MDHEN, CDR2 SYDVKM. The CDR3 DNA sequence: TGTGCCAGCACCGAGCCGGGACAGGGGGCCTGCGAGCAGTACGTC. As protein: CASTEPGQGACEQYV.

The chain links TRBV18 to TRBJ1-2; D is possibly TRBD1 (5 bases). Trimming shortened V by 4 bases and J by 4 bases, and 19 bases separated the two germline ends. The germline V gene encodes CDR1 KGHSH and CDR2 LQKENI. The CDR3 has 16 residues. CDR3 nucleotide sequence: TGTGCCAGCTCACTGTTCTCCCCCGCAGGGCTCTATGGCTACACCTTC. Amino acids: CASSLFSPAGLYGYTF.